This paragraph reports one T cell receptor beta chain. It was during active infection that Seattle patients were enrolled and then longitudinally followed. These data belong to a study of blood T cell repertoires in COVID-19. Study information: COVID-19 samples, acute and convalescent, were from the United States, Italy and Spain.

Sequencing used immunoSEQ multiplex PCR; TCRdb keeps in-frame clones, though not all of them. Found here are more than 250,000 clones, approximately 90% of them singletons; the top ten hold over 5%. The CDR3 consists of 15 residues. CDR1 SEHNR and CDR2 FQNEAQ come from the germline V gene (reference sequence). The V end lost 3 bases, the J end lost 0 bases, and 12 bases lay between the germline ends. The sequence came from a woman aged 50 to 60 with COVID-19, enrolled during active disease. The chain is built from TRBV7-9 and TRBJ2-7, with D perhaps TRBD1 (6 bases). The sequenced sample consisted of peripheral blood. As DNA, the CDR3 is TGTGCCAGCAGCTTTGGCAGGGGCATCTCCTACGAGCAGTACTTC. Its translation is CASSFGRGISYEQYF.